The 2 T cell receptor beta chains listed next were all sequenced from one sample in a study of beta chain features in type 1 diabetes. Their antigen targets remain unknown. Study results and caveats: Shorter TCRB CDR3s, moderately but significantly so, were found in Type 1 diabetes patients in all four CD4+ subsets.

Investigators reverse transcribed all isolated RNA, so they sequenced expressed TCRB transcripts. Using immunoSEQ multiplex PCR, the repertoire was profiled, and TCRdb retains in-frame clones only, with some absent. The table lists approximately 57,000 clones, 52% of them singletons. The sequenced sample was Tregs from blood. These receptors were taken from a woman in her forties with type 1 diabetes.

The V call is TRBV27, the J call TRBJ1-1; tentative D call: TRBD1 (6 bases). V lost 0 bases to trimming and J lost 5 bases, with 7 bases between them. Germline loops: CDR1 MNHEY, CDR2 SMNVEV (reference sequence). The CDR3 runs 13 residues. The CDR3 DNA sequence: TGTGCCAGCAGTTTATCGAGGGGGACTGAAGCTTTCTTT. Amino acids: CASSLSRGTEAFF.

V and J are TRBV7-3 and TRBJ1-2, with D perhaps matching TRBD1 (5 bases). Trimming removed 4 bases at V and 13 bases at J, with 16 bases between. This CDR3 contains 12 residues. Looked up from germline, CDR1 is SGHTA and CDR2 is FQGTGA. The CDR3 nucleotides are TGTGCCAGCAGCTCCCGGGGGGTCAGGAGCACCTTC. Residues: CASSSRGVRSTF.